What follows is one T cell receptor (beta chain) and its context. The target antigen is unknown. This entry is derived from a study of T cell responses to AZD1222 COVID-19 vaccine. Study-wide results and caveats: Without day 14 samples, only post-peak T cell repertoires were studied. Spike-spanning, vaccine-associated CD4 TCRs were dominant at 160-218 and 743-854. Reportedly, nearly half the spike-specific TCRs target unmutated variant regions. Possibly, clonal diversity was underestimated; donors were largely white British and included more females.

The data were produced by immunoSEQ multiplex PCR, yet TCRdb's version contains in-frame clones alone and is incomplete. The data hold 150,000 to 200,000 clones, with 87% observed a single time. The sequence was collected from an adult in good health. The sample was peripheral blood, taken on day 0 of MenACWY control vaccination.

This CDR3 is CASSRGGKGTIYF. As DNA, the CDR3 is TGTGCCAGCAGCCGTGGGGGGAAGGGCACCATATATTTT. The V call is TRBV5-6, the J call TRBJ1-3, with a weak D call TRBD1 (5 bases). The CDR3 extends over 13 amino acids. Trimming took 4 bases from V and 9 from J, leaving 14 bases between them. Germline CDR1 SGHDT, CDR2 YYEEEE.